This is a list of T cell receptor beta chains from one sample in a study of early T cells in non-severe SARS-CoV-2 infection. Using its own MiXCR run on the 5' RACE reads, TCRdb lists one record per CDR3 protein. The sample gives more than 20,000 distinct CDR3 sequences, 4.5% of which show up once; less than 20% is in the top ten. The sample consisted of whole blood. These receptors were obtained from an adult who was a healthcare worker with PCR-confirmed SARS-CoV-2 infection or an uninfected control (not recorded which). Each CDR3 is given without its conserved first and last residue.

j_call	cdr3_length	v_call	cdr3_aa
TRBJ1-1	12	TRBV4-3	ASSRNRRDTEAF
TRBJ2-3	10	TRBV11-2	ASSLGAGAPY
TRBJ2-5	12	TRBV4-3	ASSQERGPETQY
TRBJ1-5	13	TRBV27	ASRWTSNSNQPQH
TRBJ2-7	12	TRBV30	AWRGQGLSYEQY
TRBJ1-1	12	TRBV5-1	ASSVEGENTEAF
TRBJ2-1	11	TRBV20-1	SARRGSYNEQF
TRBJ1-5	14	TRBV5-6	ASSRGHPRGNQPQH
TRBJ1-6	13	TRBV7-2	ASSPGQGYDSPLH
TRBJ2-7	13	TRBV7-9	ASSLVASGNSEQY
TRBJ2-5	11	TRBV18	ASSPRDQETQY
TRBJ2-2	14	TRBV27	ASSPAGMVVAGELF
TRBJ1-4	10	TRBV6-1	AHQADGEKLF
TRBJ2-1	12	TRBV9	ASSPGHPGNEQF
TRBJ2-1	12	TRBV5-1	ASSPGTGGNEQF
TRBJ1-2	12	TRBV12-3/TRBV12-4	ASSLQGENYGYT
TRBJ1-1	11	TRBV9	ASSAPLGGEAF
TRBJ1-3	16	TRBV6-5	ASSSPSTGGKGGNTIY
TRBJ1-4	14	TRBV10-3	AISGRGPATNEKLF
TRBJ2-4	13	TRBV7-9	ASSLAGASKNIQY
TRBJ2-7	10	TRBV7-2	ASSLGYYEQY
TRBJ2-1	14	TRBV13	ASSLDTGASYNEQF
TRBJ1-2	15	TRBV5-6	ATRTGISSAINYGYT
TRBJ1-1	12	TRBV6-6	ASRGIGMNTEAF
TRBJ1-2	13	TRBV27	ASSLSGQALYGYT
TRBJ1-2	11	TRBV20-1	SAYGQGAPGYT
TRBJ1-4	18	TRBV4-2	ASSQEQGGLGEATNEKLF
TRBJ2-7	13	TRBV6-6	ASSYTGPGSYEQY
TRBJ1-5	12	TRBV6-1	ASSEGWANQPQH
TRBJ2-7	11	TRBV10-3	AISVLLSYEQY
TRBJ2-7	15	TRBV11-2	ASSLIRGLTRSYEQY
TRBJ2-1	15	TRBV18	ASSPTVGVQLSNEQF
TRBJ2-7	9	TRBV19	ASSQAYEQY
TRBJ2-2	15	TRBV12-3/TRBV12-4	ASSFKRLAGNTGELF
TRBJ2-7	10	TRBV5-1	ASSWDISEQY
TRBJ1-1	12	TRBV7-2	ASTPGHQNTEAF
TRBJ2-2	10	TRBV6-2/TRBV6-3	ASSYSRGELF
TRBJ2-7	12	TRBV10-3	AISDSGSSYEQY
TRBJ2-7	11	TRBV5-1	ASRTSGSGEQY
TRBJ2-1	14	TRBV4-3	ASSQVTSAPYNEQF
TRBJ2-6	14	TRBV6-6	ASKDRGHSGANVLT
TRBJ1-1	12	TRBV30	AWRLTGGNTEAF
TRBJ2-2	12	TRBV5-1	ASSLADDTGELF
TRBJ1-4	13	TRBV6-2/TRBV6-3	ASSRGSLGEGKLF
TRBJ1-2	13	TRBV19	ASSASWTGAYGYT
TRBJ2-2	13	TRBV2	ASSAGTGVTGELF
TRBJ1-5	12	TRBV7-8	ASSLAEQGQPQH
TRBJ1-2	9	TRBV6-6	ASSGQAGYT
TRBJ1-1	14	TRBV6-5	ASSFRPGGAHTEAF
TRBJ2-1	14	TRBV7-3	ASSLRGLENRGEQF
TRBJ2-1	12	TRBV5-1	ASFSPGLHNEQF
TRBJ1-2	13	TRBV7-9	ASSQSGTEVYGYT
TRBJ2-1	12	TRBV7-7	ASSQTSGADEQF
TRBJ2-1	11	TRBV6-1	ASIGQRTGEQF
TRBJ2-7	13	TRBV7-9	ASTYPGQGAGEQY
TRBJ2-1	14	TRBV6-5	ASSTRVGALYNEQF
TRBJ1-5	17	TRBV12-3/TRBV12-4	ASRSARGASGYSNQPQH